This paragraph covers one TCR beta chain sequence. Its specificity is unknown. The assay was immunoSEQ multiplex PCR, and TCRdb's table has in-frame clones only and misses some. Of under 250,000 clones in the sample, around 80% were seen once. This sample was taken from a study of cytomegalovirus exposure and HLA in healthy donors. Study-wide findings and caveats: In vitro confirmation showed three CMV-associated chains to be CMV antigen specific. 150 to 200 TCR beta chains were listed as cytomegalovirus-associated.

The CDR3 spans 12 residues. Trimming left V 4 bases short and J 6 bases short, with 9 bases between. CDR1 SGHDT and CDR2 YYEEEE come from the germline V gene. What was sequenced was PBMCs. The clonotype originates from a woman in her 30s in good health and CMV-seronegative. The V gene is TRBV5-6, the J gene TRBJ2-3; D may be TRBD2 (6 bases). CDR3 nucleotides: TGTGCCAGCAGCCGGGGGAGGGATACGCAGTATTTT. It encodes CASSRGRDTQYF.